This entry lists 29 T cell receptor beta chains sequenced from one sample in a study of Tregs in tolerant kidney transplant recipients. TCRdb's table, derived via immunoSEQ multiplex PCR, lists solely in-frame clones and lacks some. The table records some 71,000 clones, 70% to 90% of them present only once. The source was CD4+ T cells from blood, collected before the transplant. The receptors were gathered from a human donor who received a combined kidney and bone marrow transplant.

The chain carries TRBV30 and TRBJ2-5, with a possible D match to TRBD2 (7 bases). V was pared by 4 bases and J by 1 base, with 16 bases between. This CDR3 is built from 15 residues. Germline V lookup: CDR1 GTSNPN, CDR2 SVGIG (reference sequence). CDR3 nucleotides: TGTGCCTGGAACTACCTTGGGGGGGCCCAAGAGACCCAGTACTTC. Translation gives CAWNYLGGAQETQYF. Full variable domain (rest looked up from reference TRBV30 and TRBJ2-5): SQTIHQWPATLVQPVGSPLSLECTVEGTSNPNLYWYRQAAGRGLQLLFYSVGIGQISSEVPQNLSASRPQDRQFILSSKKLLLSDSGFYLCAWNYLGGAQETQYFGPGTRLLVL.

Concerning this clone itself: One end of the junction fails to match germline, which may point to a read error. The rearrangement joins TRBV29-1 to TRBJ2-1; 12 bases line up with TRBD2. Germline CDR1 SQVTM, CDR2 ANQGSEA. CDR3 length equals 14 residues. The CDR3 loop is CSVEGLAGYNEQFF. CDR3 DNA: TGCAGCGTGGAAGGACTAGCGGGGTACAATGAGCAGTTCTTC.

This clone has a single count. V is TRBV6-1 and J is TRBJ2-1; 15 positions match TRBD2. CDR1 is MNHNS, CDR2 SASEGT, per germline. This CDR3 has 16 residues. V was clipped by 4 bases and J by 9 bases; unmatched bases: 7. The CDR3 DNA sequence: TGTGCCAGCAGTGGAGGGACTAGCGGGAGGTCAGGTGAGCAGTTCTTC. Protein product: CASSGGTSGRSGEQFF.

V is TRBV28 and J is TRBJ2-5; 12 nucleotides match TRBD2. Trimming took 3 bases from V and 4 from J; bases not matched to a gene: 15. This CDR3 comprises 19 residues. Germline V gene data show CDR1 as MDHEN and CDR2 as SYDVKM. CDR3 loop: CASSFQAPSGRVGRETQYF. The CDR3 nucleotides read TGTGCCAGCAGTTTCCAAGCACCTAGCGGGAGGGTGGGACGAGAGACCCAGTACTTC.

The chain employs TRBV4-3 and TRBJ2-3, with D tentatively TRBD2 (6 bases). Trimming took off 4 bases at V and 0 bases at J, with 20 bases between the two ends. From germline, CDR1 is LGHNA and CDR2 YSLEER. The CDR3 consists of 18 residues. CDR3 in amino acids: CASSPRGGATYSTDTQYF. The CDR3 coding sequence is TGCGCCAGCAGCCCCCGCGGCGGGGCCACTTATAGCACAGATACGCAGTATTTT.

V is TRBV9 and J is TRBJ2-7, with 8 bases matching TRBD2. Germline assignment: CDR1 SGDLS and CDR2 YYNGEE. With 4 bases clipped from V and 5 bases from J, the junction kept 11 bases outside the gene matches. This CDR3 contains 15 residues. As DNA, the CDR3 is TGTGCCAGCAGCCACGGGGGGGATCGAATCAACGAGCAGTACTTC. It yields the protein CASSHGGDRINEQYF.

This rearrangement joins TRBV18 to TRBJ1-1; 12 nucleotides match TRBD1. Trimming at V came to 4 bases and at J to 5 bases, leaving 14 bases not matched to a gene. Germline loops: CDR1 KGHSH, CDR2 LQKENI. This CDR3 is 18 amino acids long. Here the CDR3 reads CASSLMEGQGARGTEAFF. The CDR3 DNA is TGTGCCAGCTCACTTATGGAGGGACAGGGGGCGAGGGGAACTGAAGCTTTCTTT.

The chain is built from TRBV30 and TRBJ1-1, with 9 bases lining up with TRBD1. The V and J ends lost 1 base and 0 bases, in that order; junction bases with no gene match: 3. The germline V gene encodes CDR1 GTSNPN and CDR2 SVGIG (reference sequence). The length of the CDR3 is 15 residues. CDR3 sequence: CAWSAGQGMNTEAFF. The DNA for the CDR3 is TGTGCCTGGAGTGCAGGACAGGGGATGAACACTGAAGCTTTCTTT.

This clone has only one observation. V and J are TRBV4-1 and TRBJ1-2; 10 bases are a match to TRBD1. Germline V gene data show CDR1 as MGHRA and CDR2 as YSYEKL. The CDR3 contains 14 residues. J lost 6 bases, V lost 2 bases, and 3 bases had no gene match. The CDR3 loop is CASSQPGTGDGYTF. The CDR3 DNA follows: TGCGCCAGCAGCCAACCCGGGACAGGGGATGGCTACACCTTC.

This chain uses TRBV6-6 with TRBJ2-1; 8 bases map to TRBD2. Germline assignment: CDR1 MNHNY and CDR2 SVGAGI (reference sequence). The CDR3 has 15 amino acids. V lost 6 bases to trimming and J lost 5 bases; unmatched junction nucleotides: 9. CDR3 in amino acids: CASSSGTRRNNEQFF. The DNA of the CDR3 is TGTGCCAGCAGCTCCGGGACTAGACGGAACAATGAGCAGTTCTTC.

The chain couples TRBV18 to TRBJ2-1; TRBD1 is a possible D gene (6 bases). This CDR3 is 14 amino acids long. Trimming left V 1 base short and J 5 bases short, with 9 bases between. Germline lookup yields CDR1 KGHSH and CDR2 LQKENI. In DNA form, the CDR3 reads TGTGCCAGCTCACCACTGGGACAACACAATGAGCAGTTCTTC. Translating gives CASSPLGQHNEQFF.

The V gene is TRBV6-4, the J gene TRBJ2-5; TRBD1 matches 7 bases. Germline trimming cut 6 bases from V and 5 bases from J; bases unmatched to any gene: 6. Germline V gene data show CDR1 as MRHNA and CDR2 as SNTAGT. CDR3 length equals 13 residues. CDR3 sequence reads: CASSKRQGETQYF. Written as DNA, the CDR3 is TGTGCCAGCAGCAAACGACAGGGCGAGACCCAGTACTTC.

This clone was detected only once. The chain links TRBV7-9 to TRBJ1-4; 7 nucleotides align to TRBD1. With V trimmed by 4 bases and J by 7 bases, 12 bases remained unmatched. The CDR3 consists of 16 residues. Germline V lookup: CDR1 SEHNR, CDR2 FQNEAQ (reference sequence). The CDR3 spells CASSSPSTGSFEKLFF. Here the CDR3 DNA reads TGTGCCAGCAGCTCCCCCTCGACAGGGTCCTTTGAAAAACTGTTTTTT.

The chain uses TRBV5-1 and TRBJ2-3; 8 bases agree with TRBD2. The CDR3 is made up of 17 amino acids. J gave up 6 bases and V 0 bases, and 12 bases lay outside the gene matches. The germline CDR1 and CDR2 sequences are SGHRS and YFSETQ. This CDR3 reads CASSLVARAGGQDTQYF. The CDR3 bases are TGCGCCAGCAGCTTGGTGGCGCGGGCGGGAGGCCAGGATACGCAGTATTTT.

This rearrangement joins TRBV6-5 to TRBJ1-3; D gene unclear. The length of the CDR3 is 15 residues. Looked up from germline, CDR1 is MNHEY and CDR2 is SVGAGI. V was clipped by 2 bases and J by 0 bases, with 8 bases between them. This chain's CDR3 is CASSYRRLSGNTIYF. For the CDR3, the DNA is TGTGCCAGCAGTTACCGGCGGCTCTCTGGAAACACCATATATTTT.

The chain employs TRBV11-2 and TRBJ2-2; maybe TRBD2 (6 bases). This CDR3 has 17 amino acids. V was trimmed by 1 base and J by 7 bases, leaving 19 bases between them. The germline V gene encodes CDR1 SGHAT and CDR2 FQNNGV. CDR3 region: CASSLGDSSLDGGELFF. The CDR3 nucleotides are TGTGCCAGCAGCTTAGGGGACTCCTCTCTGGACGGCGGGGAGCTGTTTTTT.

The rearrangement joins TRBV30 to TRBJ2-1; 7 positions match TRBD2. CDR3 size: 16 residues. Germline V CDR1 and CDR2: GTSNPN, SVGIG (reference sequence). The junction had 10 bases not matched to a gene; V was cut back by 1 base and J by 4 bases. The CDR3 DNA sequence: TGTGCCTGGAGTGACGGACTGGCGGGAGTGTACAATGAGCAGTTCTTC. It translates to CAWSDGLAGVYNEQFF.

The chain uses TRBV5-5 and TRBJ2-7, with TRBD1 matching over 7 bases. With 4 bases clipped from V and 0 bases from J, the junction kept 7 bases outside the gene matches. CDR1 is SGHKS and CDR2 is YYEKEE in the germline V gene (reference sequence). The CDR3 is 15 amino acids. The CDR3 nucleotides read TGTGCCAGCAGCCCTACCGGGACAGTCTCCTACGAGCAGTACTTC. Translation gives CASSPTGTVSYEQYF.

In this sample, this clone turned up once. The chain uses TRBV2 and TRBJ2-7, with D possibly being TRBD1 (8 bases). The CDR3 contains 13 residues. Between the trimmed V and J ends, which lost 8 bases and 6 bases, there was a span of 17 bases. Germline-derived CDR1 and CDR2 are SNHLY and FYNNEI. CDR3 coding DNA: TGTGCCAGCGCGACAGGGGAGGGCGGCGAGCAGTACTTC. It encodes CASATGEGGEQYF.

V and J are TRBV5-8 and TRBJ2-7; the match to TRBD2 covers 7 bases. After removal of 5 bases from V and 3 bases from J, the junction contained 5 bases not matched to a gene. Per the germline V gene, CDR1 is SGHTS and CDR2 is YDEGEE. The CDR3 covers 13 residues. DNA for the CDR3: TGTGCCAGCAGATGGGGGGGTAGCTACGAGCAGTACTTC. This sequence encodes CASRWGGSYEQYF.

This sequence joins TRBV18 and TRBJ2-7, with a tentative D call TRBD1 (5 bases). Germline CDR1 and CDR2: KGHSH and LQKENI. V lost 0 bases and J lost 2, with 8 bases in between. This CDR3 contains 14 residues. The chain's CDR3 is CASSPPGVPYEQYF. The DNA of the CDR3 is TGTGCCAGCTCACCACCAGGGGTGCCCTACGAGCAGTACTTC.

This CDR3 is CASSPLIDGTRVSYEQYF. The DNA for the CDR3 is TGTGCCAGCAGCCCCCTTATAGATGGGACTAGGGTCTCCTACGAGCAGTACTTC. The genes are TRBV13 and TRBJ2-7; TRBD2 matches 8 bases. In germline, CDR1 is PRHDT, CDR2 FYEKMQ (reference sequence). The CDR3 has 18 residues. V dropped 5 bases and J dropped 0; count of bases not matched to a gene: 15.

The J gene is TRBJ2-5, the V gene TRBV5-4; the D gene is possibly TRBD2 (6 bases). The CDR3 consists of 14 residues. Germline V gives CDR1 SGHNT, CDR2 YYREEE (reference sequence). Trimming took off 2 bases at V and 5 bases at J, with 13 bases between the two ends. The CDR3 DNA is TGTGCCAGCAGCTTAGCCGGAGGGGACGAGACCCAGTACTTC. It is translated as CASSLAGGDETQYF.

The chain recombines TRBV28 with TRBJ2-5, with TRBD1 matching 8 bases. The CDR3 loop spans 13 amino acids. V shed 6 bases and J 4 bases; nucleotides not matched to a gene: 4. Germline loops: CDR1 MDHEN, CDR2 SYDVKM. CDR3 nucleotide sequence: TGTGCCAGCAGCGGACAGGGTAGAGAGACCCAGTACTTC. This encodes CASSGQGRETQYF. The full variable domain, its missing parts supplied by reference TRBV28 and TRBJ2-5, is DVKVTQSSRYLVKRTGEKVFLECVQDMDHENMFWYRQDPGLGLRLIYFSYDVKMKEKGDIPEGYSVSREKKERFSLILESASTNQTSMYLCASSGQGRETQYFGPGTRLLVL.

This rearrangement joins TRBV7-2 to TRBJ2-7, with 7 bases lining up with TRBD2. Germline trimming cut 4 bases from V and 3 bases from J; bases unmatched to any gene: 9. CDR3 length: 15 amino acids. Germline CDR1 is SGHTA and CDR2 is FQGNSA. The chain's CDR3 is CASSWTASGLYEQYF. The CDR3 region has the DNA TGTGCCAGCAGCTGGACTGCTAGCGGCCTCTACGAGCAGTACTTC.

This rearrangement joins TRBV18 to TRBJ1-1; TRBD1 agrees at 10 bases. This CDR3 has 15 residues. V gave up 4 bases and J gave up 0 bases; unmatched junction bases: 2. Looked up from germline, CDR1 is KGHSH and CDR2 is LQKENI. CDR3 region: CASSRDRGLNTEAFF. CDR3 nucleotide sequence: TGTGCCAGCTCACGGGACAGGGGACTGAACACTGAAGCTTTCTTT.

This chain joins TRBV7-2 and TRBJ1-2; tentative D call: TRBD1 (5 bases). V dropped 5 bases and J dropped 4 bases, with 20 bases sitting between them. CDR1 is SGHTA and CDR2 is FQGNSA in the germline V gene. The CDR3 has 16 residues. The CDR3 DNA follows: TGTGCCAGCAGCCGGGGGGGAACAGGAGTATTCTATGGCTACACCTTC. This encodes CASSRGGTGVFYGYTF.

This chain uses TRBV9 with TRBJ1-3; D not certain. Trimming shortened V by 0 bases and J by 3 bases, and 16 bases separated the two germline ends. CDR1 SGDLS and CDR2 YYNGEE come from the germline V gene. The CDR3 has 17 residues. CDR3: CASSVGGRTVRGNTIYF. The CDR3 bases are TGTGCCAGCAGCGTAGGTGGCAGAACAGTCCGTGGAAACACCATATATTTT. Full variable domain (rest looked up from reference TRBV9 and TRBJ1-3): DSGVTQTPKHLITATGQRVTLRCSPRSGDLSVYWYQQSLDQGLQFLIQYYNGEERAKGNILERFSAQQFPDLHSELNLSSLELGDSALYFCASSVGGRTVRGNTIYFGEGSWLTVV.

The V gene is TRBV19, the J gene TRBJ1-1; D perhaps matches TRBD1 (5 bases). Trimming removed 2 bases at V and 4 bases at J, with 14 bases between. Germline V gene data show CDR1 as LNHDA and CDR2 as SQIVND (reference sequence). This CDR3 region has 15 residues. CDR3 nucleotides: TGTGCCAGTAGTATATTGGATTTAAGGGGCACTGAAGCTTTCTTT. Its protein product is CASSILDLRGTEAFF.